The present entry profiles one TCR beta chain with its context. This sample is part of a study of cytomegalovirus exposure and HLA in healthy donors. The PCR contained 60 Vbeta and 13 Jbeta primers. The protocol was immunoSEQ multiplex PCR, while the TCRdb copy is restricted to in-frame clones and leaves out a portion. The data hold 150,000 to 180,000 clones, with 60% to 75% observed a single time. The sample taken for sequencing was PBMCs. This TCR came from a young man in good health and CMV-seronegative.

CDR3 region: CAIRGGLAGASTDTQYF. CDR3 DNA sequence: TGTGCCATCAGGGGGGGGCTAGCGGGGGCCAGCACAGATACGCAGTATTTT. The chain combines TRBV10-3 with TRBJ2-3; 10 nucleotides match TRBD2. Germline loops: CDR1 ENHRY, CDR2 SYGVKD. The CDR3 runs to 17 residues. V dropped 6 bases and J dropped 0; count of bases not matched to a gene: 9.